Presented here are 3 T cell receptor beta chains from one specimen sequenced in a study of blood T cell repertoires in COVID-19. Some clones are missing from TCRdb's copy, which holds only in-frame ones; the method was immunoSEQ multiplex PCR. The sample has a few hundred thousand clones, approximately 90% seen once. Sample: peripheral blood. Source of these receptors: a man aged 18 to 29 with COVID-19, enrolled during active disease.

The chain uses TRBV15 and TRBJ2-1; D may be TRBD2 (5 bases). The V gene lost 1 base and the J gene lost 10 bases, with 11 bases spanning the gap. CDR1 and CDR2 from the germline V gene are LNHNV and YYDKDF (reference sequence). This CDR3 region has 13 residues. The CDR3 DNA follows: TGTGCCACCAGCAGAGTTCTAGCATACGAGCAGTTCTTC. Translation gives CATSRVLAYEQFF.

The chain links TRBV15 to TRBJ1-6; TRBD1 might be the D (6 bases). CDR3 size: 15 residues. The V end lost 0 bases, the J end lost 9 bases, and 12 bases lay between the germline ends. Germline lookup yields CDR1 LNHNV and CDR2 YYDKDF (reference sequence). The CDR3 DNA reads TGTGCCACCAGCAGAGATCGGGGGGGCGGTTCACCCCTCCACTTT. It yields the protein CATSRDRGGGSPLHF.

The CDR3: CASSPGTDTQYF. CDR3 nucleotides: TGTGCCAGCAGCCCGGGGACAGATACGCAGTATTTT. The V call is TRBV5-6, the J call TRBJ2-3; a weak D match, TRBD2 (5 bases). CDR3 length equals 12 residues. Germline V lookup: CDR1 SGHDT, CDR2 YYEEEE. With 4 bases removed from V and 3 bases from J, the gap between germline ends came to 6 bases.